This T cell receptor (beta chain) was identified in a study of T cells in localized non-small cell lung cancer. Study-level results: Median detection of top 100 tumor clones in adjacent lung was under 75 clones.

Profiling relied on immunoSEQ multiplex PCR, and the TCRdb table lists in-frame clones only, not all of them. In the table there are tens of thousands of clones, 79% of which are singletons. A note on this clone: Antigen unknown.

Germline CDR1 and CDR2: MNHEY and SVGAGI. The V and J ends lost 2 bases and 0 bases respectively, with 8 bases between them. CDR3 length: 15 amino acids. The specimen was PBMCs, collected before any cancer treatment. The chain couples TRBV6-5 to TRBJ2-1, with D unresolved. The source of this sequence is a woman aged 40 to 75 with stage II squamous cell lung carcinoma. In DNA form, the CDR3 reads TGTGCCAGCAGTTACGGCCGGAGCTCCTACAATGAGCAGTTCTTC. Protein: CASSYGRSSYNEQFF.